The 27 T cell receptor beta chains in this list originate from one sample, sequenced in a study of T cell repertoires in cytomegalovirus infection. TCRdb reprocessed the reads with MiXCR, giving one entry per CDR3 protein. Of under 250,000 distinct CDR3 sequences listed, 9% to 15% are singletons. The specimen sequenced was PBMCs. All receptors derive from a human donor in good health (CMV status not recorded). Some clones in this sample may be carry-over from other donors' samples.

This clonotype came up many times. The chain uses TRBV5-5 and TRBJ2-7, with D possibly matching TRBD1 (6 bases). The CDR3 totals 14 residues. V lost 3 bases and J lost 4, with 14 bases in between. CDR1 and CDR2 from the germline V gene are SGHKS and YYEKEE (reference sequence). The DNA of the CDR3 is TGTGCCAGCAGCTCCCCCGGGACAACTTACGAGCAGTACTTC. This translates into CASSSPGTTYEQYF. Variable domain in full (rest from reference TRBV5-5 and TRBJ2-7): DAGVTQSPTHLIKTRGQQVTLRCSPISGHKSVSWYQQVLGQGPQFIFQYYEKEERGRGNFPDRFSARQFPNYSSELNVNALLLGDSALYLCASSSPGTTYEQYFGPGTRLTVT.

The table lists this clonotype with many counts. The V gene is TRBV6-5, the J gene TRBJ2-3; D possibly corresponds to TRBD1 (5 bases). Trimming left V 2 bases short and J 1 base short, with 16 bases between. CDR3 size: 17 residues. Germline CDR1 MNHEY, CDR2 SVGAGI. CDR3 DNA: TGTGCCAGCAGTTACGGGGCAGGGATGCTTGGCACAGATACGCAGTATTTT. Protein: CASSYGAGMLGTDTQYF.

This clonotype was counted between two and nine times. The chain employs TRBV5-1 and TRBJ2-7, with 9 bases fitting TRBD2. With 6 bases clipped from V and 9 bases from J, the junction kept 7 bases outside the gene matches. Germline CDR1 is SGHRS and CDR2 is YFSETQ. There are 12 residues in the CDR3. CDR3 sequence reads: CASNPSGVRQYF. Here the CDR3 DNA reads TGCGCCAGCAACCCTAGCGGGGTAAGGCAGTACTTC.

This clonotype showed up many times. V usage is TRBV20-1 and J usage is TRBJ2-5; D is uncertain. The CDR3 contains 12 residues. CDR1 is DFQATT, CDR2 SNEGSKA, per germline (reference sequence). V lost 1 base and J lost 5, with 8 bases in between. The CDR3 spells CSARVRWETQYF. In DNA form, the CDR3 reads TGCAGTGCTAGAGTCCGATGGGAGACCCAGTACTTC.

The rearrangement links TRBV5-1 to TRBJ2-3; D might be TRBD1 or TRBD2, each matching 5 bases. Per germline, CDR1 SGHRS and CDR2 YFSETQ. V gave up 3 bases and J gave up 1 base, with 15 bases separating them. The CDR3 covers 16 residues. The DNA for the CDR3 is TGCGCCAGCAGCTGGCAAGACAGCGGAGGCACAGATACGCAGTATTTT. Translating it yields CASSWQDSGGTDTQYF.

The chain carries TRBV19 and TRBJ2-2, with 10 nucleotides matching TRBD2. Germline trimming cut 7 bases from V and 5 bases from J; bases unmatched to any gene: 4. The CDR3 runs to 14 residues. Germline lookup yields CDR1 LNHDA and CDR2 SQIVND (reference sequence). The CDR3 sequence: CASTPSGSTGELFF. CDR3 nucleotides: TGTGCCAGTACCCCTAGCGGGAGTACCGGGGAGCTGTTTTTT.

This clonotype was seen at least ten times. The CDR3 DNA sequence: TGTGCCAGCAGCTTAGCCCGGGATGTCGACTATGGCTACACCTTC. This codes for CASSLARDVDYGYTF. The chain is built from TRBV7-8 and TRBJ1-2; no clear D. The CDR3 loop spans 15 amino acids. The V end lost 0 bases, the J end lost 3 bases, and 11 bases lay between the germline ends. In germline, CDR1 is SGHVS, CDR2 FQNEAQ.

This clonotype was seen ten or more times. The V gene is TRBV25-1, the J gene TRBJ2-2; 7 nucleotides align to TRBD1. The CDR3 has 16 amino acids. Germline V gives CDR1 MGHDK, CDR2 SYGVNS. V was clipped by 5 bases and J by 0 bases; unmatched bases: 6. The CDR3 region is CASSLSGTANTGELFF. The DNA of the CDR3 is TGTGCCAGCAGTCTCTCCGGGACAGCGAACACCGGGGAGCTGTTTTTT.

In DNA, the CDR3 is TGCAGCGTTAGGGAGGGTGGCAATCAGCCCCAGCATTTT. This sequence encodes CSVREGGNQPQHF. This chain links TRBV29-1 with TRBJ1-5; D is unresolved. The V gene lost 5 bases and the J gene lost 2 bases, with 10 bases spanning the gap. This CDR3 is built from 13 residues. CDR1 is SQVTM and CDR2 is ANQGSEA in the germline V gene.

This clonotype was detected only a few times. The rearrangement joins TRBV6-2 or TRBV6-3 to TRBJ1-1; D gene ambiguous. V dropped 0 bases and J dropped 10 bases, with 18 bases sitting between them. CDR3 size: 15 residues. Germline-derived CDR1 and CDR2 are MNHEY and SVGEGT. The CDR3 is CASSYSGRGGRGAFF. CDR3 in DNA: TGTGCCAGCAGTTACTCGGGGAGAGGCGGTAGAGGAGCTTTCTTT.

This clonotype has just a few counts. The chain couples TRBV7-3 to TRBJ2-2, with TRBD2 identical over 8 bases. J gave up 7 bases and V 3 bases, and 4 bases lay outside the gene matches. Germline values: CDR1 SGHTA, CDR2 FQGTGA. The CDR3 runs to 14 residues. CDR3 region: CASSFGSGNGELFF. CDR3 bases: TGTGCCAGCAGCTTCGGTAGCGGGAACGGGGAGCTGTTTTTT.

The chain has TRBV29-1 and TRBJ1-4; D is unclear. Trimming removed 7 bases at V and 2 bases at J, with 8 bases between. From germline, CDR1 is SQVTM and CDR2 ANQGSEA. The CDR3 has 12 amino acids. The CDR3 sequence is CSAGLTNEKLFF. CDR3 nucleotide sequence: TGCAGCGCTGGACTTACTAATGAAAAACTGTTTTTT.

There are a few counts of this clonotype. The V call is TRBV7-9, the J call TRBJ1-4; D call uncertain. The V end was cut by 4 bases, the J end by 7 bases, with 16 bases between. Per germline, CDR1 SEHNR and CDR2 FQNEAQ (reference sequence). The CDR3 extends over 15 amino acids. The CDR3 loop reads CASSSGEVGSEKLFF. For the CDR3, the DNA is TGTGCCAGCAGCTCCGGGGAGGTCGGCAGTGAAAAACTGTTTTTT.

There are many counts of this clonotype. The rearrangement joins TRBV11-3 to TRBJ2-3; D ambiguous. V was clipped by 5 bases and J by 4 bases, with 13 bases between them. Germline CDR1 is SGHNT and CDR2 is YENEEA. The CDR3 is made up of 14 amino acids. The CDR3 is CASSPDPVADTQYF. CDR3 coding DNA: TGTGCCAGCAGCCCCGACCCCGTCGCAGATACGCAGTATTTT. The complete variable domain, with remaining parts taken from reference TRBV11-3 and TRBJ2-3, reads EAGVVQSPRYKIIEKKQPVAFWCNPISGHNTLYWYLQNLGQGPELLIRYENEEAVDDSQLPKDRFSAERLKGVDSTLKIQPAELGDSAVYLCASSPDPVADTQYFGPGTRLTVL.

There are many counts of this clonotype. CDR3 amino acids: CASSPQKGDPRTDTQYF. CDR3 nucleotide sequence: TGCGCCAGCAGCCCTCAAAAGGGGGACCCACGCACAGATACGCAGTATTTT. V gene TRBV4-1 combines with J gene TRBJ2-3; a weak D match, TRBD1 (6 bases). From germline, CDR1 is MGHRA and CDR2 YSYEKL. Between the trimmed V and J ends, which lost 4 bases and 1 base, there was a span of 18 bases. The CDR3 loop spans 17 amino acids.

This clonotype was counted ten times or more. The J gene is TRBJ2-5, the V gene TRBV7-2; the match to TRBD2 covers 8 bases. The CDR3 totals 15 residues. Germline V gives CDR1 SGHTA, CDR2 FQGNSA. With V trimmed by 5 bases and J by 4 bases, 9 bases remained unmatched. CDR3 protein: CASSPANGRVETQYF. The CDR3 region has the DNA TGTGCCAGCAGCCCCGCTAACGGGAGGGTAGAGACCCAGTACTTC.

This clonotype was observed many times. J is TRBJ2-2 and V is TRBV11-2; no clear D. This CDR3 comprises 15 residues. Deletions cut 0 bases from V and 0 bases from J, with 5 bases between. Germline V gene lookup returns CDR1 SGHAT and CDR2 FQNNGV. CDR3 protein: CASSLDWANTGELFF. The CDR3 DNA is TGTGCCAGCAGCTTAGATTGGGCGAACACCGGGGAGCTGTTTTTT.

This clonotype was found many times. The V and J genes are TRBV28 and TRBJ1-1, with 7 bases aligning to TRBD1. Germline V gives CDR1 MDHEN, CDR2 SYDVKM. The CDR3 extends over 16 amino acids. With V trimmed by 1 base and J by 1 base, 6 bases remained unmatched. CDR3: CASSLYYRGANTEAFF. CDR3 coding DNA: TGTGCCAGCAGTTTATATTACAGGGGTGCGAACACTGAAGCTTTCTTT.

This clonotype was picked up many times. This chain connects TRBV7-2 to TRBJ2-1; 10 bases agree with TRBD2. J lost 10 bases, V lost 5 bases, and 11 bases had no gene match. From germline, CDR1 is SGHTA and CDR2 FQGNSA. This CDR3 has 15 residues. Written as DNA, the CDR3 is TGTGCCAGCAGCCCTGGGCCAGCGGGGGGGCGAGAGCAGTTCTTC. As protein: CASSPGPAGGREQFF.

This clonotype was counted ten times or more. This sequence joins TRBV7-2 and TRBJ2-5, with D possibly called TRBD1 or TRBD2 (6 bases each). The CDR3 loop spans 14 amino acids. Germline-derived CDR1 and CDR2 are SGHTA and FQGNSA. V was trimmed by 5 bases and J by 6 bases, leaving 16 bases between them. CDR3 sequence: CASSPTGRRQTQYF. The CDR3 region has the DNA TGTGCCAGCAGCCCAACAGGGAGGCGGCAGACCCAGTACTTC.

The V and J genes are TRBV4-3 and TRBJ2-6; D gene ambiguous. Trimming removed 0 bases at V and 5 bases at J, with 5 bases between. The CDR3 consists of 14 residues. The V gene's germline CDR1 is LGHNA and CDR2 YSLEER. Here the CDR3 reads CASSQDPRANVLTF. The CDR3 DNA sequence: TGCGCCAGCAGCCAAGATCCCAGGGCCAACGTCCTGACTTTC.

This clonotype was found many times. CDR3 residues: CSVHQGQGGAEAFF. CDR3 bases: TGCAGCGTTCACCAGGGACAGGGAGGGGCTGAAGCTTTCTTT. The V gene is TRBV29-1, the J gene TRBJ1-1; 9 nucleotides agree with TRBD1. CDR3 length: 14 residues. CDR1 and CDR2 from the germline V gene are SQVTM and ANQGSEA. J lost 6 bases, V lost 5 bases, and 10 bases had no gene match.

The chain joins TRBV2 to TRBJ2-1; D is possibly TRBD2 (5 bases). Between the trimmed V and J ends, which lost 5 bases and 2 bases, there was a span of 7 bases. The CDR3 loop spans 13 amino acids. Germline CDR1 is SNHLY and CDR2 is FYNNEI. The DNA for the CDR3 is TGTGCCAGCAGTACCGGGGCCTACAATGAGCAGTTCTTC. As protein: CASSTGAYNEQFF.

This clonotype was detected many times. In DNA, the CDR3 is TGTGCCAGCAGCTCAAACAGCGGGAGCACAGATACGCAGTATTTT. This translates into CASSSNSGSTDTQYF. The chain combines TRBV7-2 with TRBJ2-3, with D perhaps TRBD2 (6 bases). The CDR3 is 15 residues long. CDR1 and CDR2 (germline): SGHTA, FQGNSA. The ends were cut back, 4 bases at V and 0 bases at J, with 11 bases in the middle.

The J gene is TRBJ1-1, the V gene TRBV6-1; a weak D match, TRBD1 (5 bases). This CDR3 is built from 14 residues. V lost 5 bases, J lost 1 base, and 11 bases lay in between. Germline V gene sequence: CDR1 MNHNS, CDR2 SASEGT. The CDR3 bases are TGTGCCAGCAGTCACCGGGACGGGAACACTGAAGCTTTCTTT. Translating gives CASSHRDGNTEAFF.

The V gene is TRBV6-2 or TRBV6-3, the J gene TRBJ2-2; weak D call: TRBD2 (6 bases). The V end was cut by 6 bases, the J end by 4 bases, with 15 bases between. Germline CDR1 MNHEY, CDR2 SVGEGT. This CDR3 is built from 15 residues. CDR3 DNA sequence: TGTGCCAGCAGACCCGAGGGAGCGGGCACCGGGGAGCTGTTTTTT. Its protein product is CASRPEGAGTGELFF.

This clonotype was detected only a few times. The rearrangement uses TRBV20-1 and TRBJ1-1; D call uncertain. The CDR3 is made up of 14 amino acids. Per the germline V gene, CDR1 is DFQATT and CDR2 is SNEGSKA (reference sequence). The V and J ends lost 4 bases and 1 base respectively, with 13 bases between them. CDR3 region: CSATFPWSNTEAFF. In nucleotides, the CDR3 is TGCAGTGCTACTTTCCCTTGGTCGAACACTGAAGCTTTCTTT.